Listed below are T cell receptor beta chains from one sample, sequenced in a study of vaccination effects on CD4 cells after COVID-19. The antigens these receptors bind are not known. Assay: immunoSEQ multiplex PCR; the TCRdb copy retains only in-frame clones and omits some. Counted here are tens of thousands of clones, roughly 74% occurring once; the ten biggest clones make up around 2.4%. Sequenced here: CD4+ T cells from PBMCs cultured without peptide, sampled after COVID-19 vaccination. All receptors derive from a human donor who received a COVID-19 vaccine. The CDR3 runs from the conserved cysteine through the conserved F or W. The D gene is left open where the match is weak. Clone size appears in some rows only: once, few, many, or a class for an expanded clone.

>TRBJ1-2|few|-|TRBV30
TGTGCCTGGAGCCGGGGACGGAACTATGGCTACACCTTC
CAWSRGRNYGYTF
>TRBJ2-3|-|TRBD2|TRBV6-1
TGTGCCAGCAGTGTGGGACTAGCGGCTAGCACAGATACGCAGTATTTT
CASSVGLAASTDTQYF
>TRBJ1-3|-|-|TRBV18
TGTGCCAGCTCACTCACAGGATCTGGAAACACCATATATTTT
CASSLTGSGNTIYF
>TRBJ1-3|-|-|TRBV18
TGTGCCAGCTCACCACTTCTTGGGGGCCGAACCTCTGGAAACACCATATATTTT
CASSPLLGGRTSGNTIYF
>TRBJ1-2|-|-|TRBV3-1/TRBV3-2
TGTGCCAGCAGCCAGGGTAACTATGGCTACACCTTC
CASSQGNYGYTF
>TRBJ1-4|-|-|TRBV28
TGTGCCAGCAGTTTAGCCGGGACGGAGGGAGAAAAACTGTTTTTT
CASSLAGTEGEKLFF
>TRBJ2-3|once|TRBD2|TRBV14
TGTGCCAGCAGCCCCTTTCGCGGGGGAGCCACAGATACGCAGTATTTT
CASSPFRGGATDTQYF
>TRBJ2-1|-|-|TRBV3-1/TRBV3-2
TGTGCCAGCAGCCAGAGGGCCGACCCGCAGTTCTTC
CASSQRADPQFF
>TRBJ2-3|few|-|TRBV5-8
TGTGCCAGTCCCGGGCGGGGCGCAGATACGCAGTATTTT
CASPGRGADTQYF
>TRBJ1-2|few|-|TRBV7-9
TGTGCCAGCAGCTTGGTGGGAGGATATGGCTACACCTTC
CASSLVGGYGYTF
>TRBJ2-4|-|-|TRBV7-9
TGTGCCAGCAGCTTAGACAGGGTGGTTAACATTCAGTACTTC
CASSLDRVVNIQYF
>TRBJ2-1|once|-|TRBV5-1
TGCGCCAGCAGCGCGGGACTCCCGATTCTTTTCGCTGAGCAGTTCTTC
CASSAGLPILFAEQFF
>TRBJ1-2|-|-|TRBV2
TGTGCCAGCAGTGAAGTTGGGAGTAACTATGGCTACACCTTC
CASSEVGSNYGYTF
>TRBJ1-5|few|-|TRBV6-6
TGTGCCAGCAGTTACTCGGGGTATAGCAATCAGCCCCAGCATTTT
CASSYSGYSNQPQHF
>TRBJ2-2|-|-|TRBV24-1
TGTGCCACCAGTGATCGGGCCCAGAAGAACACCGGGGAGCTGTTTTTT
CATSDRAQKNTGELFF
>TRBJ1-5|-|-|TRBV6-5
TGTGCCAGCAGTTATGACCCAAATCAGCCCCAGCATTTT
CASSYDPNQPQHF
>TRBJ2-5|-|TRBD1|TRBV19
TGTGCCAGTAGTAGGCCGGACAGGGGCCAAGAGACCCAGTACTTC
CASSRPDRGQETQYF
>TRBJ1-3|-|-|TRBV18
TGTGCCAGCTCACCATCCTCCGGAGGGTCTGGAAACACCATATATTTT
CASSPSSGGSGNTIYF
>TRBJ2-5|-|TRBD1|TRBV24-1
TGTGCCACCAGGGGACAGGGCAGCGAGACCCAGTACTTC
CATRGQGSETQYF
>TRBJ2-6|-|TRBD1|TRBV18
TGTGCCAGCTCACCCTCGGACAGGGCTGGGGCCAACGTCCTGACTTTC
CASSPSDRAGANVLTF
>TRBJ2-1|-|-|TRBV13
TGTGCCAGCAGCCCGAACCCGGCACGGTCGGGATACAATGAGCAGTTCTTC
CASSPNPARSGYNEQFF
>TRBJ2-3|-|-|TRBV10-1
TGCGCCAGCAGTGAAAACCTAGGGGATACGCAGTATTTT
CASSENLGDTQYF
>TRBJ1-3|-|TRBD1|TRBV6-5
TGTGCCAGCCGGGACAGCAGCTCTGGAAACACCATATATTTT
CASRDSSSGNTIYF
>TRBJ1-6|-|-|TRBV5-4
TGTGCCAGCAGCTCTCCGAATTCACCCCTCCACTTT
CASSSPNSPLHF
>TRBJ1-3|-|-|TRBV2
TGTGCCAGCAAGGCAGACTCTGGAAACACCATATATTTT
CASKADSGNTIYF
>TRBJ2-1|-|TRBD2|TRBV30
TGTGCCTGGAATCCGAATAGCGGGGGGGCCTATTCGGAGTTCTTC
CAWNPNSGGAYSEFF
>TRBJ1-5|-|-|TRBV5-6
TGTGCCAGCAGCTTGGGACCGTCGTTGAGCCAGCATTTT
CASSLGPSLSQHF
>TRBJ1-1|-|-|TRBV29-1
TGCAGCGTTGAAACCCTAATGAATGAAGCTTTCTTT
CSVETLMNEAFF
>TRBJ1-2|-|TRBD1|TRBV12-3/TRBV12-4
TGTGCCAGCCACGACAGGGAGGGATATGGCTACACCTTC
CASHDREGYGYTF
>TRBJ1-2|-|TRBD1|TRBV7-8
TGTGCCAGCAGCTTAGAGGGACAGGGAGTCTGGGGCTACACCTTC
CASSLEGQGVWGYTF
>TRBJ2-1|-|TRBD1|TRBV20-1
TGCAGTGCTAAGGGGACAGGGCAATTCTTC
CSAKGTGQFF
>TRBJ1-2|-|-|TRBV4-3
TGCGCCAGCAGCCAAGATAGCTCGCTGGCAAGTGGCTACACCTTC
CASSQDSSLASGYTF
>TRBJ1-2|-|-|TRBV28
TGTGCCAGCAGTTTACCGGGGTTCTATGGCTACACCTTC
CASSLPGFYGYTF
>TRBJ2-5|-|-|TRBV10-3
TGTGCCATCGGCGAACCGGGATCAAAAGAGACCCAGTACTTC
CAIGEPGSKETQYF
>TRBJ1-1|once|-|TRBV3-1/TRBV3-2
TGTGCCAGCAGCTCTAAGGGGGGGCCGAGAACTGAAGCTTTCTTT
CASSSKGGPRTEAFF
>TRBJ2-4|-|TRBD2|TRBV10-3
TGTGCCATCAGTGAGTCGCTCGGCGGGGGGGCCGCGGACATTCAGTACTTC
CAISESLGGGAADIQYF
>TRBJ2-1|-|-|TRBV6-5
TGTGCCAGCCCCGGAGGGGGTATTCGCCATGAGCAGTTCTTC
CASPGGGIRHEQFF
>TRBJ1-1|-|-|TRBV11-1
TGTGCCAGCAGCTTCTCTTATTTGGCAGGGGACACTGAAGCTTTCTTT
CASSFSYLAGDTEAFF
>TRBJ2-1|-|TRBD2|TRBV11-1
TGTGCCAGCAGCTACCAAGCGGGGCTTACCTACAATGAGCAGTTCTTC
CASSYQAGLTYNEQFF
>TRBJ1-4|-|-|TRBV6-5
TGTGCCAGCAGATTTACATTTGCAACTAATGAAAAACTGTTTTTT
CASRFTFATNEKLFF
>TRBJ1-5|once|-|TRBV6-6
TGTGCCAGCAGTTTAATAAATTCGGTGCAGCCCCAGCATTTT
CASSLINSVQPQHF
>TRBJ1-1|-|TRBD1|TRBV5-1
TGCGCCAGCAGACGTACAGGGGGCGAAGCTTTCTTT
CASRRTGGEAFF
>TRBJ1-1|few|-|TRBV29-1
TGCAGCGCCACAGGAAGGAACACTGAAGCTTTCTTT
CSATGRNTEAFF
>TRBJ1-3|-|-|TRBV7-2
TGTGCCAGCAGCCCCGACCGATGGGTCGCCGGAAACACCATATATTTT
CASSPDRWVAGNTIYF
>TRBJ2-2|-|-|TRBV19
TGTGCCAGTAGTAGGACAGTCACACAGAACACCGGGGAGCTGTTTTTT
CASSRTVTQNTGELFF
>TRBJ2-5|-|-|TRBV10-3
TGTGCCATCAGTGAATTCCAAGAGACCCAGTACTTC
CAISEFQETQYF
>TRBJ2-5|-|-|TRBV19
TGTGCCAGTAGTTCCCCGTCAGCTGTGGGGAATTTAGAGACCCAGTACTTC
CASSSPSAVGNLETQYF
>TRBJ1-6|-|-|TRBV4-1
TGCGCCAGCAGCCAAGATGCCAATAATAATTCACCCCTCCACTTT
CASSQDANNNSPLHF
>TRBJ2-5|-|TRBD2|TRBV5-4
TGTGCCAGCACACTAGCGGGGGGGCGGCAAGAGACCCAGTACTTC
CASTLAGGRQETQYF
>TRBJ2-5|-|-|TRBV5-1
TGCGCCAGCAGCTTGGTTGACGGGGGCGGGGAGACCCAGTACTTC
CASSLVDGGGETQYF
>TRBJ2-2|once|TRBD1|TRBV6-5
TGTGCCAGCAGGGACAGGGTCGCCGGGGAGCTGTTTTTT
CASRDRVAGELFF
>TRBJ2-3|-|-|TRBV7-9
TGTGCCAGCAGCTCCTACGTTCCAGGGGCGGCAGATACGCAGTATTTT
CASSSYVPGAADTQYF
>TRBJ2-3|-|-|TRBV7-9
TGTGCCAGCAGTTCGACTGGGGATACGCAGTATTTT
CASSSTGDTQYF
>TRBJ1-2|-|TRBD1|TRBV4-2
TGTGCCAGCAGCGGGGACAGGGGGCTCTATGGCTACACCTTC
CASSGDRGLYGYTF
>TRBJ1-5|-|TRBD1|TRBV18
TGTGCCAGCTCACGGGACAGGGATCAGCCCCAGCATTTT
CASSRDRDQPQHF